These T cell receptor beta chains were read from a single sample in a study of cytomegalovirus exposure and HLA in healthy donors. The repertoire was sequenced with immunoSEQ multiplex PCR; TCRdb's copy has only in-frame clones and lacks some. The sample lists about 120,000 clones, around 63% occurring once. The sequenced sample was PBMCs. The receptors here all came from a man aged 35-49 years in good health and CMV-seropositive. Both conserved end residues are part of each CDR3. Each record gives: J gene, clone size, V gene, D gene, CDR3 protein, CDR3 DNA. A D gene is named only where the DNA matches it firmly. Only some rows state a clone size, as once, few, many or a class for expanded clones.

j_call: TRBJ2-1
clone_size: once
v_call: TRBV19
d_call: TRBD2
cdr3_aa: CASSILGLADNEQFF
cdr3_nt: TGTGCCAGTAGTATTTTGGGACTAGCGGACAATGAGCAGTTCTTC

j_call: TRBJ2-1
clone_size: NA
v_call: TRBV9
d_call: TRBD2
cdr3_aa: CASSVAGGTYNEQFF
cdr3_nt: TGTGCCAGCAGCGTAGCGGGAGGGACCTACAATGAGCAGTTCTTC

j_call: TRBJ2-5
clone_size: NA
v_call: TRBV5-1
d_call: TRBD1
cdr3_aa: CASSLRTGGGETQYF
cdr3_nt: TGCGCCAGCAGCTTGAGGACAGGGGGCGGGGAGACCCAGTACTTC

j_call: TRBJ2-1
clone_size: few
v_call: TRBV19
d_call: NA
cdr3_aa: CASSIAGTRYNEQFF
cdr3_nt: TGTGCCAGTAGTATTGCGGGGACCAGATACAATGAGCAGTTCTTC

j_call: TRBJ2-7
clone_size: NA
v_call: TRBV27
d_call: NA
cdr3_aa: CASSLSRQGEQYF
cdr3_nt: TGTGCCAGCAGTTTATCGCGGCAGGGCGAGCAGTACTTC

j_call: TRBJ2-4
clone_size: NA
v_call: TRBV28
d_call: NA
cdr3_aa: CASSSGLAGNIQYF
cdr3_nt: TGTGCCAGCAGTTCTGGGCTAGCCGGCAACATTCAGTACTTC

j_call: TRBJ2-2
clone_size: NA
v_call: TRBV5-1
d_call: NA
cdr3_aa: CASSLGPETGNTGELFF
cdr3_nt: TGCGCCAGCAGCTTGGGCCCCGAGACAGGGAACACCGGGGAGCTGTTTTTT

j_call: TRBJ2-5
clone_size: NA
v_call: TRBV10-3
d_call: TRBD1
cdr3_aa: CAIRPGQDQETQYF
cdr3_nt: TGTGCCATCAGACCGGGACAGGACCAAGAGACCCAGTACTTC

j_call: TRBJ1-6
clone_size: few
v_call: TRBV18
d_call: TRBD1
cdr3_aa: CASSPGQGKTQDLHF
cdr3_nt: TGTGCCAGCTCACCCGGACAGGGGAAGACCCAGGACCTCCACTTT

j_call: TRBJ2-7
clone_size: few
v_call: TRBV5-4
d_call: TRBD1
cdr3_aa: CASSLGGTGGKYEQYF
cdr3_nt: TGTGCCAGCAGCTTGGGGGGGACAGGGGGCAAGTACGAGCAGTACTTC

j_call: TRBJ1-2
clone_size: NA
v_call: TRBV5-1
d_call: TRBD1
cdr3_aa: CASSFWTGGNYGYTF
cdr3_nt: TGCGCCAGCAGCTTCTGGACAGGGGGTAACTATGGCTACACCTTC

j_call: TRBJ2-7
clone_size: NA
v_call: TRBV6-5
d_call: NA
cdr3_aa: CASSYSWGEFYEQYF
cdr3_nt: TGTGCCAGCAGTTACTCGTGGGGGGAGTTCTACGAGCAGTACTTC

j_call: TRBJ2-3
clone_size: NA
v_call: TRBV11-3
d_call: TRBD1
cdr3_aa: CASSTGQGSNTDTQYF
cdr3_nt: TGTGCCAGCAGCACCGGACAGGGCAGCAACACAGATACGCAGTATTTT

j_call: TRBJ2-5
clone_size: NA
v_call: TRBV6-1
d_call: TRBD2
cdr3_aa: CARIFGTSGGLAQYF
cdr3_nt: TGTGCCAGGATATTTGGGACTAGCGGGGGATTGGCCCAGTACTTC

j_call: TRBJ2-7
clone_size: NA
v_call: TRBV7-9
d_call: NA
cdr3_aa: CSSSFFGSVGLSSYEQYF
cdr3_nt: TGTTCCAGCAGCTTCTTCGGCTCTGTGGGCCTGAGCTCCTACGAGCAGTACTTC

j_call: TRBJ1-1
clone_size: NA
v_call: TRBV7-8
d_call: NA
cdr3_aa: CATQLRGTIFDRRTEAFF
cdr3_nt: TGTGCCACCCAGCTTAGGGGGACGATTTTTGACCGACGGACTGAAGCTTTCTTT

j_call: TRBJ2-7
clone_size: NA
v_call: TRBV5-4
d_call: TRBD2
cdr3_aa: CASSSRTSGKHEQYF
cdr3_nt: TGTGCCAGCAGCTCCAGGACTAGCGGGAAACACGAGCAGTACTTC

j_call: TRBJ2-1
clone_size: NA
v_call: TRBV7-2
d_call: NA
cdr3_aa: CASSFLGLYNEQFF
cdr3_nt: TGTGCCAGCAGCTTCCTGGGACTTTACAATGAGCAGTTCTTC

j_call: TRBJ1-1
clone_size: NA
v_call: TRBV6-6
d_call: NA
cdr3_aa: CATGGSGHKNTEAFF
cdr3_nt: TGTGCCACGGGCGGGTCGGGACATAAAAACACTGAAGCTTTCTTT

j_call: TRBJ1-1
clone_size: NA
v_call: TRBV6-5
d_call: NA
cdr3_aa: CASSYGPQGLTEAFF
cdr3_nt: TGTGCCAGCAGTTATGGCCCCCAGGGGTTAACTGAAGCTTTCTTT

j_call: TRBJ2-2
clone_size: NA
v_call: TRBV9
d_call: TRBD2
cdr3_aa: CASSDRTSDTGELFF
cdr3_nt: TGTGCCAGCAGCGACCGGACTAGCGACACCGGGGAGCTGTTTTTT

j_call: TRBJ1-4
clone_size: NA
v_call: TRBV5-1
d_call: TRBD1
cdr3_aa: CASSWGQGVANEKLFF
cdr3_nt: TGCGCCAGCAGCTGGGGACAGGGGGTGGCTAATGAAAAACTGTTTTTT

j_call: TRBJ1-4
clone_size: NA
v_call: TRBV27
d_call: TRBD1
cdr3_aa: CASSSTSPGQGHEKLFF
cdr3_nt: TGTGCCAGCAGTTCCACATCACCGGGACAGGGACATGAAAAACTGTTTTTT

j_call: TRBJ2-1
clone_size: NA
v_call: TRBV5-1
d_call: TRBD2
cdr3_aa: CASSLGPTSGGYNEQFF
cdr3_nt: TGCGCCAGCAGCTTGGGCCCGACTAGCGGGGGGTACAATGAGCAGTTCTTC

j_call: TRBJ2-1
clone_size: NA
v_call: TRBV7-3
d_call: TRBD1
cdr3_aa: CASSQHRGVPYNEQFF
cdr3_nt: TGTGCCAGCAGCCAGCACAGGGGGGTTCCCTACAATGAGCAGTTCTTC

j_call: TRBJ2-7
clone_size: few
v_call: TRBV4-1
d_call: NA
cdr3_aa: CASSLIRGEGSYEQYF
cdr3_nt: TGCGCCAGCAGCCTGATCAGGGGGGAAGGCTCCTACGAGCAGTACTTC

j_call: TRBJ1-4
clone_size: few
v_call: TRBV4-2
d_call: NA
cdr3_aa: CASSQEAGGTNEKLFF
cdr3_nt: TGTGCCAGCAGCCAAGAAGCGGGAGGTACTAATGAAAAACTGTTTTTT

j_call: TRBJ2-7
clone_size: few
v_call: TRBV27
d_call: NA
cdr3_aa: CASSLTPAGPYEQYF
cdr3_nt: TGTGCCAGCAGTTTAACCCCAGCAGGGCCCTACGAGCAGTACTTC

j_call: TRBJ2-1
clone_size: NA
v_call: TRBV28
d_call: TRBD2
cdr3_aa: CASSRSTGTSGYNEQFF
cdr3_nt: TGTGCCAGCAGTCGATCAACCGGGACTAGCGGGTACAATGAGCAGTTCTTC

j_call: TRBJ2-5
clone_size: few
v_call: TRBV25-1
d_call: NA
cdr3_aa: CASSDTGIGETQYF
cdr3_nt: TGTGCCAGCAGTGATACGGGGATCGGGGAGACCCAGTACTTC

j_call: TRBJ2-7
clone_size: NA
v_call: TRBV4-2
d_call: TRBD1
cdr3_aa: CASSQNYDRGQHEQYF
cdr3_nt: TGTGCCAGCAGCCAAAATTATGACAGGGGGCAGCACGAGCAGTACTTC

j_call: TRBJ2-6
clone_size: few
v_call: TRBV2
d_call: NA
cdr3_aa: CASSYNFRRGFSGANVLTF
cdr3_nt: TGTGCCAGCAGCTACAACTTTAGAAGGGGTTTCTCTGGGGCCAACGTCCTGACTTTC

j_call: TRBJ1-2
clone_size: few
v_call: TRBV7-2
d_call: NA
cdr3_aa: CASSFRGGARHNYGYTF
cdr3_nt: TGTGCCAGCAGCTTTCGGGGAGGGGCCCGGCATAACTATGGCTACACCTTC

j_call: TRBJ1-3
clone_size: NA
v_call: TRBV7-6
d_call: NA
cdr3_aa: CASSLPSQGNTIYF
cdr3_nt: TGTGCCAGCAGCTTGCCGTCCCAGGGAAACACCATATATTTT

j_call: TRBJ2-1
clone_size: NA
v_call: TRBV7-9
d_call: TRBD2
cdr3_aa: CASSARRGGFYNEQFF
cdr3_nt: TGTGCCAGCAGCGCCCGACGGGGGGGTTTCTACAATGAGCAGTTCTTC

j_call: TRBJ2-2
clone_size: NA
v_call: TRBV4-2
d_call: TRBD2
cdr3_aa: CASTEGATSGSTGELFF
cdr3_nt: TGTGCCAGCACCGAGGGGGCGACTAGCGGGAGCACCGGGGAGCTGTTTTTT

j_call: TRBJ2-5
clone_size: NA
v_call: TRBV18
d_call: NA
cdr3_aa: CASSPPQGLQETQYF
cdr3_nt: TGTGCCAGCTCACCACCGCAGGGACTCCAAGAGACCCAGTACTTC

j_call: TRBJ1-5
clone_size: NA
v_call: TRBV18
d_call: NA
cdr3_aa: CASSPLGRGDSNQPQHF
cdr3_nt: TGTGCCAGCTCACCATTAGGCCGAGGAGATAGCAATCAGCCCCAGCATTTT

j_call: TRBJ2-7
clone_size: NA
v_call: TRBV6-6
d_call: NA
cdr3_aa: CASSYSSGGIYEQYF
cdr3_nt: TGTGCCAGCAGTTACTCGAGCGGAGGGATTTACGAGCAGTACTTC

j_call: TRBJ2-5
clone_size: NA
v_call: TRBV5-4
d_call: NA
cdr3_aa: CASSPGGPLQETQYF
cdr3_nt: TGTGCCAGCAGCCCCGGGGGTCCGCTACAAGAGACCCAGTACTTC

j_call: TRBJ2-7
clone_size: NA
v_call: TRBV7-3
d_call: TRBD1
cdr3_aa: CASSSYRGSYEQYF
cdr3_nt: TGTGCCAGCAGCTCTTACAGGGGATCCTACGAGCAGTACTTC

j_call: TRBJ1-1
clone_size: NA
v_call: TRBV7-9
d_call: NA
cdr3_aa: CASSLGGGTGPEAFF
cdr3_nt: TGTGCCAGCAGCTTAGGGGGAGGGACCGGGCCTGAAGCTTTCTTT

j_call: TRBJ2-3
clone_size: NA
v_call: TRBV5-1
d_call: TRBD2
cdr3_aa: CASSSPPGGRTDTQYF
cdr3_nt: TGCGCCAGCAGCTCCCCCCCGGGGGGGCGAACAGATACGCAGTATTTT

j_call: TRBJ2-7
clone_size: NA
v_call: TRBV29-1
d_call: NA
cdr3_aa: CSVTRHGGADEQYF
cdr3_nt: TGCAGCGTTACGAGACACGGGGGAGCGGACGAGCAGTACTTC

j_call: TRBJ1-2
clone_size: NA
v_call: TRBV5-1
d_call: NA
cdr3_aa: CASSLLWEGGYTF
cdr3_nt: TGCGCCAGCAGCTTGTTGTGGGAGGGCGGCTACACCTTC

j_call: TRBJ1-1
clone_size: few
v_call: TRBV5-5
d_call: NA
cdr3_aa: CASSFSNLHTEAFF
cdr3_nt: TGTGCCAGCAGCTTCTCTAACCTGCACACTGAAGCTTTCTTT

j_call: TRBJ2-3
clone_size: NA
v_call: TRBV28
d_call: TRBD2
cdr3_aa: CASSSPWGSGSLTDTQYF
cdr3_nt: TGTGCCAGCAGTTCGCCGTGGGGAAGCGGGAGCTTGACAGATACGCAGTATTTT

j_call: TRBJ2-5
clone_size: few
v_call: TRBV5-4
d_call: TRBD1
cdr3_aa: CASSYRTGGGETQYF
cdr3_nt: TGTGCCAGCAGCTACCGGACAGGGGGTGGGGAGACCCAGTACTTC

j_call: TRBJ2-4
clone_size: few
v_call: TRBV5-8
d_call: TRBD1
cdr3_aa: CASTPGTGTRHIQYF
cdr3_nt: TGTGCCAGCACCCCAGGGACAGGGACGAGGCACATTCAGTACTTC